The following is a TCR beta chain sequence with its context. Antigen: not known. TCRalpha and TCRbeta libraries used 5'RACE with constant-segment primers and UMIs. Using its own MiXCR run on the 5' RACE reads, TCRdb lists one record per CDR3 protein. The sample lists around 430,000 distinct CDR3 sequences, roughly 15% seen once, with about 22% in the top ten. Germline loops: CDR1 DFQATT, CDR2 SNEGSKA (reference sequence). Germline trimming cut 7 bases from V and 8 bases from J; bases unmatched to any gene: 4. The CDR3 is 10 residues long. The data were taken from a study of T-cell memory formation after mild COVID-19. Study observations and caveats: While clones contracting from day 15 to 85 were balanced between CD4 and CD8, later expanders leaned CD4+. Shrinking CD4+ clones resided mostly in CM and EM, and CD8+ ones in EMRA. The authors did not confirm SARS-CoV-2 specificity of second-wave clones peaking day 37.

The genes are TRBV20-1 and TRBJ1-2; TRBD1 agrees at 7 bases. The sequence came from a man between 18 and 35 years old who had mild COVID-19 (a few samples of this study predate the infection). Cell type and time point are not known. Material for sequencing was PBMCs or a T cell subset sorted from them (not recorded which). CDR3 nucleotides: TGCAGTGAGGGGGCCGGGGGCTACACCTTC. Translation: CSEGAGGYTF.